This T cell receptor (beta chain) was captured by sequencing in a study of blood T cells in healthy people across ages (dated by TCRdb to the mid-2010s). Regarding the research as a whole: In model experiments, template switching captured about one uniquely barcoded TCR beta cDNA molecule for every two T cells. To track age-related changes in TCR beta repertoire diversity, the study relied on deep sequencing normalized with unique cDNA molecular identifiers. The donors were divided into four age groups: young (average around 16 years), middle-aged (approximately 41), aged (roughly 60) and long-lived (around 80). To avoid experimental bias, donors of different ages were spread randomly across the sequencing lanes. For two donors (one aged 18 to 29 and one aged 80 or older), the study analyzed two additional independent replicas of 1 million unique cDNA reads from the same blood draw.

As for this clonotype: There is no known antigen for this receptor. No base-level quality is on record; no much larger clone is a single base apart.

Systemically healthy Caucasian individuals from Russia, roughly 40 in total and aged roughly 6 to 100 years, were included as donors. About 9.8 milliliters of peripheral blood were drawn from each donor into EDTA-treated Vacutainer tubes. Ficoll-Paque density-gradient centrifugation was used to isolate PBMCs, with at least 6.5 million per sample. Trizol reagent was used to extract total RNA from the PBMCs, yielding at least 6 micrograms per sample. Naive CD45RAhigh/CD27high T cell percentages were measured by flow cytometry on a PBMC aliquot from every donor. What the work shows at the level of the full study, not this receptor alone: Bulk unsorted PBMC profiling prevented conclusive comparison of naive and antigen-experienced compartments. Donor CMV infection status was unknown, potentially confounding age-related changes in expanded clonotypes. Compared with the aged group, the long-lived group had more naive CD4+ T cells, fewer expanded clones and increased TCR diversity, a pattern suggesting age selection. Estimates of total diversity based on one million sequenced T cells were considered lower bounds and underestimates. The percentage of naive T cells measured by flow cytometry correlated strongly with observed TCR beta diversity. Observed TCR beta diversity per million T cells fell roughly linearly with age, and a significant reduction was already apparent by age roughly 40.

Library preparation employed 5' RACE. The run used an Illumina HiSeq 2500. A second PCR of 7 to 11 cycles was run with a J-beta primer mix and a sample-barcoded 5' primer. A template-switch 5' adaptor carrying 12 random nucleotides introduced a unique molecular identifier onto each TCR beta cDNA molecule. At least 2.5 million CDR3-containing paired-end reads were obtained from each sample. All of the RNA was converted into first-strand cDNA using the Mint cDNA synthesis kit, with a TRBC-specific oligonucleotide serving as the primer. After uracil-DNA glycosylase treatment, a first 18-cycle PCR used universal primers M1SS and BC2_uni_R on all cDNA. From the authors' description of their analysis: Each sample was normalized by randomly selecting 1 million high-quality reads, each carrying a distinct molecular identifier. Instead of being binned into consensus sequences, reads that shared molecular identifiers were thrown out. MiTCR, set to a Q25 quality threshold and the strictest error-elimination algorithm, was used for CDR3 identification, clonotype clustering and error correction. A nonparametric unseen species model with Euler transformation was used to estimate lower-bound total TCR beta diversity. The public reads were reprocessed in TCRdb via fastp at Q25 and MiXCR, keeping in-frame beta chains. Each CDR3 protein appears once, grouped with its most common genes and DNA. The V and J calls were not made by the authors but by TCRdb's processing. In all, the sample holds approximately 1,000,000 distinct CDR3 sequences, and 35% to 40% of those were seen once. The ten largest clones add up to roughly 14% of the sample.

Sequenced: blood. This clonotype was obtained from a man aged 18 to 30 in good health.

In nucleotides, the sequence is TGTGCCAGCATCAACCCTTATGGACAGCTAGCCCACTCCTACGAGCAGTACTTC. Its protein is CASINPYGQLAHSYEQYF. Recombination connected TRBV6-2 or TRBV6-3 to TRBJ2-7, with TRBD1 perhaps the D gene, on 6 matching bases. The CDR3 contains 18 residues, cysteine and phenylalanine counted. Of all the DNA, just the CDR3 is kept, 54 bases in frame from base 1. In the germline V gene, CDR1 corresponds to MNHEY and CDR2 to SVGEGT. V lost 7 bases and J lost 0 bases; the stretch between them is 25 bases long.